A single sample gave rise to the 6 T cell receptor beta chains below, sequenced in a study of CD8+CD57+ T cells in acquired aplastic anemia. CDR3 and TCR beta VDJ profiling relied on a genomic DNA template. Via MiXCR, TCRdb re-called the reads, giving one row per CDR3 protein. The sample consists of 250,000 to 300,000 distinct CDR3 sequences, approximately 56% of them appearing once. The source material was sorted CD4+, CD8+, or CD8+CD57+ T cells (not recorded which) from PBMCs. Receptors originate from a human donor with severe aplastic anemia or a healthy control (not recorded which).

The sample holds many counts of this clonotype. The chain couples TRBV15 to TRBJ2-2; 9 bases map to TRBD2. Germline CDR1 is LNHNV and CDR2 is YYDKDF (reference sequence). V lost 1 base and J lost 4; bases outside the gene matches: 4. The CDR3 consists of 16 residues. The CDR3 sequence is CATSRGGRGGTGELFF. The CDR3, as DNA: TGTGCCACCAGCAGAGGGGGGCGGGGGGGCACCGGGGAGCTGTTTTTT.

J is TRBJ2-3 and V is TRBV7-8; D not certain. Trimming took 1 base from V and 2 from J, leaving 4 bases between them. The germline V gene encodes CDR1 SGHVS and CDR2 FQNEAQ. The CDR3 runs 13 residues. The CDR3 sequence: CASSLDDTDTQYF. CDR3 sequence (DNA): TGTGCCAGCAGCTTAGATGACACAGATACGCAGTATTTT.

A word on this clonotype: A single base separates this from a much larger clone, so it may be a read error. CDR3 DNA sequence: TGTGCCAGTGGTGTATTGGACAGGGCAAACGGCTACACCTTC. Translation gives CASGVLDRANGYTF. The chain carries TRBV19 and TRBJ1-2; TRBD1 matches 8 bases. The germline V gene has CDR1 LNHDA and CDR2 SQIVND (reference sequence). V was clipped by 8 bases and J by 8 bases; unmatched bases: 13. This CDR3 region has 14 residues. The whole variable domain, remainder taken from reference TRBV19 and TRBJ1-2, is DGGITQSPKYLFRKEGQNVTLSCEQNLNHDAMYWYRQDPGQGLRLIYYSQIVNDFQKGDIAEGYSVSREKKESFPLTVTSAQKNPTAFYLCASGVLDRANGYTFGSGTRLTVV.

The chain combines TRBV7-8 with TRBJ2-1; D gene uncertain. The germline CDR1 and CDR2 sequences are SGHVS and FQNEAQ. The CDR3 sequence is 13 residues long. The V end was cut by 1 base, the J end by 7 bases, with 8 bases between. The CDR3 region has the DNA TGTGCCAGCAGCTTAGGAGGCCTAAATGAGCAGTTCTTC. This translates into CASSLGGLNEQFF.

The chain employs TRBV11-2 and TRBJ2-7, with D perhaps TRBD1 (6 bases). CDR1 SGHAT and CDR2 FQNNGV come from the germline V gene. The germline V and J ends were trimmed by 5 bases and 11 bases, with 16 bases remaining between them. This CDR3 comprises 12 residues. CDR3 in DNA: TGTGCCAGCAGCCAGGGGTCCATTGAGGAGTACTTC. As protein: CASSQGSIEEYF.

Note on this clonotype: The CDR3 does not close with the conserved phenylalanine or tryptophan, likely indicating a read error. The DNA is left out, because the CDR3 cannot be placed on it with certainty; the CDR3 is given as TCRdb lists it. The V call is TRBV3-2, the J call TRBJ2-7; TRBD1 is the table's D call, not checked against the DNA. TRBV3-2 is a recognized pseudogene. The CDR3 has 16 amino acids, counting both end residues. The CDR3 spells CASSQEEDRVVYEQYL.